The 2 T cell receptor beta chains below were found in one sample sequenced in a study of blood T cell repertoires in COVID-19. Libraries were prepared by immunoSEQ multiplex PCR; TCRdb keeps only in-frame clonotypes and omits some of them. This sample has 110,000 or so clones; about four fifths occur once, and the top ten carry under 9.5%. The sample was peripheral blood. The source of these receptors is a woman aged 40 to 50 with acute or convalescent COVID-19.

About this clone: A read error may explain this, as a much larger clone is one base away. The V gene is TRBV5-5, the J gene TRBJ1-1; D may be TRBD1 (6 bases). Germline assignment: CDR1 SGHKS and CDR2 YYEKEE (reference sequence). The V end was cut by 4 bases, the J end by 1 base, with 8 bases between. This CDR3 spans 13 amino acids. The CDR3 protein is CASSPTGNTEAFF. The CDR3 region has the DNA TGTGCCAGCAGCCCGACAGGGAACACTGAAGCTTTCTTT.

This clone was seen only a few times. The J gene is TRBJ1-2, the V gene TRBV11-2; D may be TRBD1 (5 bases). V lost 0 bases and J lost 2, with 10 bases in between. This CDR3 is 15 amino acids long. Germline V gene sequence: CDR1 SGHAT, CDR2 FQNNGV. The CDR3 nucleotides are TGTGCCAGCAGCTTAGAGCCCCGGGGGAACTATGGCTACACCTTC. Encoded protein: CASSLEPRGNYGYTF.